The 6 T cell receptor beta chains presented below share a single source sample, sequenced in a study of T cell repertoires in aging, cancer and after chemotherapy. Multiplex touch-down PCR with TRB-A/B primers amplified rearranged V-D-J TRB sequences. TCRdb reanalysed the multiplex PCR reads using MiXCR and keeps one entry per CDR3 protein. The table has about 10,000 distinct CDR3 sequences, less than 25% seen once. TCR beta rearrangements were amplified from peripheral blood genomic DNA. Sequencing used blood. Source of these receptors: a human donor with a blood cancer. The donor label of this sample is uncertain.

This clonotype qualifies as medium-sized. CDR3 region: CASTGETGAQETQYF. CDR3 sequence (DNA): TGTGCCAGCACGGGCGAGACGGGAGCCCAAGAGACCCAGTACTTC. V gene TRBV6-1 combines with J gene TRBJ2-5; D perhaps matches TRBD2 (6 bases). Germline values: CDR1 MNHNS, CDR2 SASEGT. This CDR3 comprises 15 residues. Trimming took 7 bases from V and 1 from J, leaving 16 bases between them.

The chain couples TRBV9 to TRBJ2-7, with D uncertain. From germline, CDR1 is SGDLS and CDR2 YYNGEE. The length of the CDR3 is 12 residues. The ends were cut back, 3 bases at V and 4 bases at J, with 8 bases in the middle. The CDR3 here is CASSGVAYEQYF. CDR3 bases: TGTGCCAGCAGCGGGGTCGCTTACGAGCAGTACTTC.

This clonotype turned up a few times. The chain uses TRBV6-5 and TRBJ1-1; D is ambiguous. V lost 7 bases and J lost 7, with 16 bases in between. Germline V gene lookup returns CDR1 MNHEY and CDR2 SVGAGI. CDR3 length: 13 residues. The CDR3 protein is CASTQNPFDEAFF. CDR3 bases: TGTGCCAGCACCCAAAACCCATTCGATGAAGCTTTCTTT.

The chain combines TRBV30 with TRBJ1-5; 7 positions match TRBD1. After removal of 5 bases from V and 2 bases from J, the junction contained 6 bases not matched to a gene. This CDR3 is 14 amino acids long. The germline CDR1 and CDR2 sequences are GTSNPN and SVGIG (reference sequence). The CDR3 protein is CAWGQGVGNQPQHF. The CDR3 DNA reads as TGTGCCTGGGGTCAGGGGGTGGGCAATCAGCCCCAGCATTTT. The whole variable domain, remainder taken from reference TRBV30 and TRBJ1-5, is SQTIHQWPATLVQPVGSPLSLECTVEGTSNPNLYWYRQAAGRGLQLLFYSVGIGQISSEVPQNLSASRPQDRQFILSSKKLLLSDSGFYLCAWGQGVGNQPQHFGDGTRLSIL.

The V call is TRBV29-1, the J call TRBJ2-7; perhaps TRBD1 as D (5 bases). There are 15 residues in the CDR3. Trimming shortened V by 7 bases and J by 0 bases, and 19 bases separated the two germline ends. Germline loops: CDR1 SQVTM, CDR2 ANQGSEA. The CDR3 nucleotides are TGCAGCGCCCCGAAAAGTGGGGCGAGCTCCTACGAGCAGTACTTC. Its translation is CSAPKSGASSYEQYF.

As concerns this clonotype: A read error may be the cause here, since a much bigger clone is one base away. The chain has TRBV5-4 and TRBJ2-1; D is perhaps TRBD2 (7 bases). CDR1 is SGHNT, CDR2 YYREEE, per germline (reference sequence). The CDR3 spans 13 residues. Here the CDR3 DNA reads TGTGCCAGCAGCCACAGGGACTACAAGGAGCAGTTCTTC. Protein sequence: CASSHRDYKEQFF.